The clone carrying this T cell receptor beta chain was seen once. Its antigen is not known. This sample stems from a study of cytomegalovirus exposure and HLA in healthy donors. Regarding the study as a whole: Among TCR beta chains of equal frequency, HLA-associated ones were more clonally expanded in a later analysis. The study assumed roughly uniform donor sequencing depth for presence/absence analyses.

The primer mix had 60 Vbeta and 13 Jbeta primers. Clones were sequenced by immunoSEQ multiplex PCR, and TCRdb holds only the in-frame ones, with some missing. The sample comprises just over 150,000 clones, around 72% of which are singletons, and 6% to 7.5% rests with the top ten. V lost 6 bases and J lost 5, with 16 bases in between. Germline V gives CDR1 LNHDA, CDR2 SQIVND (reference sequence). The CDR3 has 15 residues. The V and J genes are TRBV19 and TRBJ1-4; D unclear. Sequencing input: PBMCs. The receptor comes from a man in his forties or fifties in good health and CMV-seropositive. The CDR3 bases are TGTGCCAGTAGAGGCTTGAGAGGGAAGAATGAAAAACTGTTTTTT. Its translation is CASRGLRGKNEKLFF.